This T cell receptor (beta chain) comes out of a study of cytomegalovirus exposure and HLA in healthy donors. Broader study findings: The classifier, whose performance was assessed in both the original and validation cohorts, reportedly diagnosed cytomegalovirus status with high specificity and sensitivity. Sequencing artifact likely explains a cluster of highly shared sequence variants. There were several of the most significant clusters that appeared linked to common viral pathogens in a later analysis.

This clone has only a few counts. Its antigen is unknown. In the PCR, 60 Vbeta and 13 Jbeta primers were used. Assay: immunoSEQ multiplex PCR; the TCRdb copy retains only in-frame clones and omits some. The sample includes 90,000 to 120,000 clones, 50% to 70% of them seen just once. CDR1 and CDR2 (germline): ENHRY, SYGVKD. The CDR3 totals 15 residues. V was clipped by 6 bases and J by 6 bases; unmatched bases: 4. The chain links TRBV10-3 to TRBJ2-2, with 13 bases fitting TRBD2. Sequencing was carried out using PBMCs. This receptor was obtained from a man younger than 45 in good health and CMV-seropositive. CDR3 protein: CAIRIGTSGAGELFF. CDR3 DNA sequence: TGTGCCATCAGAATCGGGACTAGCGGGGCCGGGGAGCTGTTTTTT.